The TCR beta chain described here comes from a study of blood T cell repertoires in COVID-19. Overall study context: PBMCs, B-cell-depleted T cells, or T cells provided the cDNA or gDNA that made up the material.

Original analysis: By means of reference gene primer amplification, nucleated cell counts were estimated. Using immunoSEQ multiplex PCR, the repertoire was profiled, and TCRdb retains in-frame clones only, with some absent. From that table come the V and J calls and clone size; the DNA was used to work out D and trimming. The data contain around 300,000 clones, around 90% of them seen just once; the ten biggest clones take up about 1%. Participant ages covered roughly 18 to 89 years across 20 to 30 US areas. After removal of 1 base from V and 0 bases from J, the junction contained 0 bases not matched to a gene. Germline V gives CDR1 SNHLY, CDR2 FYNNEI. CDR3 length equals 15 residues.

The chain recombines TRBV2 with TRBJ1-2, with 9 bases fitting TRBD1. The TCR was taken from a woman aged 30 to 39 who had recovered from COVID-19. Sequencing was done on a sample of PBMCs or T cells enriched from blood (not recorded which). CDR3 in DNA: TGTGCCAGCAGTGAAGGACAGGGGGCTAACTATGGCTACACCTTC. It specifies CASSEGQGANYGYTF.